This T cell receptor beta chain comes out of a study of shared clonotypes between healthy human individuals. Study summary: For every donor, three CD4 naive, three CD4 memory, two CD8 naive and one CD8 memory plates were used.

The table lists this clone with many counts. Its antigen remains unknown. Here immunoSEQ multiplex PCR was the method, and the copy in TCRdb shows in-frame clones only, minus some. The sample has about 1 million clones; about 70% are singletons. Caucasian adults residing in Nashville, Tennessee made up all the donors. Germline V gene sequence: CDR1 SGHRS, CDR2 YFSETQ. The CDR3 is made up of 15 amino acids. V dropped 3 bases and J dropped 1 base, with 13 bases sitting between them. Study-level findings and limits: Naive subsets tended to show greater estimated richness than memory subsets. Blood was the sole source, and tissue repertoires probably differ.

The J gene is TRBJ1-1, the V gene TRBV5-1; D is perhaps TRBD1 (5 bases). Sequencing input: memory CD4+ T cells sorted from blood. Subset specified: CD45RA-negative fraction. The TCR originated in a man between 18 and 35 years old in good health. This CDR3 reads CASSYQGPENTEAFF. The CDR3 DNA reads TGCGCCAGCAGCTACCAGGGACCGGAGAACACTGAAGCTTTCTTT.